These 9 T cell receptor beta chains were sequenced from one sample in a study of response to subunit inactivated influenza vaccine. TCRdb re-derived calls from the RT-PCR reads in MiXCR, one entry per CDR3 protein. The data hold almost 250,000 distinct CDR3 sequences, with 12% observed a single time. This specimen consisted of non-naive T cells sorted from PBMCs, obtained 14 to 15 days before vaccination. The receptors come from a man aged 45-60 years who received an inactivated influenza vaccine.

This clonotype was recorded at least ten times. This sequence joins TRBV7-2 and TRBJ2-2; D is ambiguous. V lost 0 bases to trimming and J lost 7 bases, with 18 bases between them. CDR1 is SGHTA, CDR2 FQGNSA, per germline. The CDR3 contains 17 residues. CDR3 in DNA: TGTGCCAGCAGCTTAGCGAGTACAGAACACTTCGGCGGGGAGCTGTTTTTT. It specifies CASSLASTEHFGGELFF.

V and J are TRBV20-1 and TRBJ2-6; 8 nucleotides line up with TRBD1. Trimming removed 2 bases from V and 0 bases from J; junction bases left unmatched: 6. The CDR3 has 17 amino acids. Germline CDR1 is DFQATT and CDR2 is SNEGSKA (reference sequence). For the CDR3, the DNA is TGCAGTGCTAGAAGGACAGGGTTTTTCTCTGGGGCCAACGTCCTGACTTTC. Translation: CSARRTGFFSGANVLTF.

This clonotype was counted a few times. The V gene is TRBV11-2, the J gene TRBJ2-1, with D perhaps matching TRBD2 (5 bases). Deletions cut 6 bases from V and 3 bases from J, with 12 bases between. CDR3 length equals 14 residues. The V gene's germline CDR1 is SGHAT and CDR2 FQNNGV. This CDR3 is CASRGLDDYNEQFF. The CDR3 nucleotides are TGTGCCAGCAGAGGACTGGATGACTACAATGAGCAGTTCTTC.

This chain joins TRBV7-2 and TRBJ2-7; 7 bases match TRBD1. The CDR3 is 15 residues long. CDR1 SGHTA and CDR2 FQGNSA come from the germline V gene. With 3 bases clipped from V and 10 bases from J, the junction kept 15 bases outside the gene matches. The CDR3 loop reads CASSLETGLRAVQYF. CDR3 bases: TGTGCCAGCAGCTTGGAGACAGGGCTACGAGCAGTACAGTACTTC.

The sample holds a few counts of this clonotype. The DNA for the CDR3 is TGCAGTGCTGATGGGAGGGCGGGCGAGCAGTACTTC. It specifies CSADGRAGEQYF. The chain carries TRBV20-1 and TRBJ2-7; 7 positions agree with TRBD2. Germline V CDR1 and CDR2: DFQATT, SNEGSKA (reference sequence). V trimming: 5 bases; J trimming: 6 bases; junction bases outside the gene matches: 7. The CDR3 totals 12 residues.

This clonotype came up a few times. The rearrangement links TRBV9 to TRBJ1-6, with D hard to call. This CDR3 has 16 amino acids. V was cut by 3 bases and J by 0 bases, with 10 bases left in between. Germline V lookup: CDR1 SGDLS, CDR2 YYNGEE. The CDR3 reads CASSAGAGSYNSPLHF. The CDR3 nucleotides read TGTGCCAGCAGCGCAGGAGCGGGCTCCTATAATTCACCCCTCCACTTT.

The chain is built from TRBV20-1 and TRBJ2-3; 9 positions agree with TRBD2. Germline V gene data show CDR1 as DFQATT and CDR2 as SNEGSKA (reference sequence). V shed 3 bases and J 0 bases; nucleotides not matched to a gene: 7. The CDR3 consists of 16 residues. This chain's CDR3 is CSASQRLAASTDTQYF. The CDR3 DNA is TGCAGTGCTAGCCAAAGACTAGCGGCCAGCACAGATACGCAGTATTTT.

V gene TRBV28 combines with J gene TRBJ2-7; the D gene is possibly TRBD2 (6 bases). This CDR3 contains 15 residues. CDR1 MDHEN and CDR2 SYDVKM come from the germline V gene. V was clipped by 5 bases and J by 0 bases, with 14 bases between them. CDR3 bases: TGTGCCAGCAGTCCGGGAGCGGGCGCCTCCTACGAGCAGTACTTC. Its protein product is CASSPGAGASYEQYF. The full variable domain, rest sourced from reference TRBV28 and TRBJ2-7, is DVKVTQSSRYLVKRTGEKVFLECVQDMDHENMFWYRQDPGLGLRLIYFSYDVKMKEKGDIPEGYSVSREKKERFSLILESASTNQTSMYLCASSPGAGASYEQYFGPGTRLTVT.

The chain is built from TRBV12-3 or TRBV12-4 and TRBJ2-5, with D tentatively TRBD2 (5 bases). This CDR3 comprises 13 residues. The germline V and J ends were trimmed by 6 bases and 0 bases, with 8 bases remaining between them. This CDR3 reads CASRTGYQETQYF. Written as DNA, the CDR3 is TGTGCCAGCAGGACGGGGTACCAAGAGACCCAGTACTTC.